This entry lists 26 T cell receptor beta chains sequenced from one sample in a study of blood T cell repertoires in COVID-19. Method: immunoSEQ multiplex PCR; TCRdb's copy keeps in-frame clones and lacks some. Found here are under 200,000 clones, approximately 85% of them singletons; the top ten hold 9.8%. Sample: peripheral blood. The receptors originated from a woman older than 75 with acute or convalescent COVID-19.

In this sample, this clone turned up a few times. This chain links TRBV7-2 with TRBJ1-1; D possibly corresponds to TRBD1 (5 bases). CDR1 and CDR2 (germline): SGHTA, FQGNSA. The CDR3 extends over 13 amino acids. The germline V and J ends were trimmed by 2 bases and 7 bases, with 11 bases remaining between them. CDR3 in amino acids: CASSLRGSNEAFF. The DNA for the CDR3 is TGTGCCAGCAGCTTAAGGGGCTCCAATGAAGCTTTCTTT.

The genes are TRBV18 and TRBJ2-7; possibly TRBD1 for D (6 bases). The CDR3 sequence is 13 residues long. The germline V gene encodes CDR1 KGHSH and CDR2 LQKENI. The germline V and J ends were trimmed by 3 bases and 3 bases, with 9 bases remaining between them. The CDR3: CASSPRQDYEQYF. DNA for the CDR3: TGTGCCAGCTCACCCCGACAGGACTACGAGCAGTACTTC.

This chain connects TRBV5-4 to TRBJ2-5, with D tentatively TRBD2 (7 bases). Germline CDR1 and CDR2: SGHNT and YYREEE (reference sequence). V was clipped by 4 bases and J by 4 bases, with 14 bases between them. The CDR3 covers 14 residues. The CDR3 nucleotides are TGTGCCAGCAGCGAGGGGGGGCCCAGAGAGACCCAGTACTTC. Translated: CASSEGGPRETQYF.

The chain carries TRBV2 and TRBJ2-7; weak D call: TRBD2 (6 bases). The CDR3 extends over 12 amino acids. Trimming took 8 bases from V and 4 from J, leaving 12 bases between them. Germline loops: CDR1 SNHLY, CDR2 FYNNEI. CDR3 loop: CASRRVGYEQYF. CDR3 nucleotide sequence: TGTGCCAGCCGGAGGGTCGGATACGAGCAGTACTTC. Together with reference TRBV2 and TRBJ2-7, the CDR3 gives the full variable domain: EPEVTQTPSHQVTQMGQEVILRCVPISNHLYFYWYRQILGQKVEFLVSFYNNEISEKSEIFDDQFSVERPDGSNFTLKIRSTKLEDSAMYFCASRRVGYEQYFGPGTRLTVT.

This clone was counted a few times. The chain employs TRBV2 and TRBJ2-7; 9 bases line up with TRBD1. The CDR3 extends over 14 amino acids. The V gene end was trimmed by 6 bases and the J gene end by 5 bases; junction bases not matched to a gene: 8. CDR1 is SNHLY, CDR2 FYNNEI, per germline. The CDR3 DNA is TGTGCCAGCAGAGGGGGACAGGGCAACGACGAGCAGTACTTC. This encodes CASRGGQGNDEQYF.

The V call is TRBV3-1 (or the pseudogene TRBV3-2), the J call TRBJ2-7; D is perhaps TRBD2 (6 bases). Per germline, CDR1 LGHDT and CDR2 YNNKEL (reference sequence). The CDR3 totals 13 residues. V lost 3 bases to trimming and J lost 5 bases, with 11 bases between them. CDR3 in amino acids: CASSHWGGNEQYF. CDR3 coding DNA: TGTGCCAGCAGCCACTGGGGCGGGAACGAGCAGTACTTC.

This clone showed up just once. The V call is TRBV5-4, the J call TRBJ2-7, with unresolved D. The CDR3 has 13 amino acids. Germline CDR1 and CDR2: SGHNT and YYREEE (reference sequence). Trimming took off 3 bases at V and 3 bases at J, with 10 bases between the two ends. The CDR3 sequence: CASSSTQFYEQYF. Here the CDR3 DNA reads TGTGCCAGCAGCTCTACTCAATTCTACGAGCAGTACTTC. Drawing the rest from reference TRBV5-4 and TRBJ2-7, the complete variable domain is ETGVTQSPTHLIKTRGQQVTLRCSSQSGHNTVSWYQQALGQGPQFIFQYYREEENGRGNFPPRFSGLQFPNYSSELNVNALELDDSALYLCASSSTQFYEQYFGPGTRLTVT.

This chain uses TRBV5-4 with TRBJ1-2; unclear D gene. The CDR3 totals 14 residues. Between the trimmed V and J ends, which lost 5 bases and 8 bases, there was a span of 19 bases. Germline V lookup: CDR1 SGHNT, CDR2 YYREEE (reference sequence). In nucleotides, the CDR3 is TGTGCCAGCAGTTACCTAGCAGAGGCCGCGGGCTACACCTTC. Translating it yields CASSYLAEAAGYTF.

This clone has just a few counts. The gene calls are TRBV3-1 (or the pseudogene TRBV3-2) and TRBJ2-6; a weak D match, TRBD2 (5 bases). From germline, CDR1 is LGHDT and CDR2 YNNKEL (reference sequence). The CDR3 has 20 residues. The V end was cut by 0 bases, the J end by 0 bases, with 18 bases between. This CDR3 is CASSQDRPVGRGSGANVLTF. In DNA, the CDR3 is TGTGCCAGCAGCCAAGATCGTCCAGTTGGCCGGGGCTCTGGGGCCAACGTCCTGACTTTC.

As DNA, the CDR3 is TGTGCCAGCAGCGTAAACCAGGACAGGGGGCAGGTCGAGCAGTACTTC. This sequence encodes CASSVNQDRGQVEQYF. This chain connects TRBV13 to TRBJ2-7, with 11 bases lining up with TRBD1. The CDR3 is 16 amino acids. Germline-derived CDR1 and CDR2 are PRHDT and FYEKMQ (reference sequence). The V and J ends lost 5 bases and 6 bases, in that order; junction bases with no gene match: 12.

A note on this clone: The same CDR3 can be traced to other DNA sequences in this sample. This chain uses TRBV18 with TRBJ2-5; no reliable D call. In germline, CDR1 is KGHSH, CDR2 LQKENI. The V end lost 3 bases, the J end lost 5 bases, and 7 bases lay between the germline ends. This CDR3 spans 12 amino acids. The CDR3: CASSPSRETQYF. CDR3 DNA sequence: TGTGCCAGCTCACCCTCGCGGGAGACCCAGTACTTC.

J is TRBJ2-5 and V is TRBV5-1; TRBD1 agrees at 8 bases. This CDR3 is 16 amino acids long. Germline CDR1 is SGHRS and CDR2 is YFSETQ. Trimming cost V 0 bases and J 7 bases; bases outside gene matches: 11. CDR3 sequence: CASSLAVGTGSRTQYF. CDR3 nucleotides: TGCGCCAGCAGCTTGGCCGTTGGGACAGGCAGCCGGACCCAGTACTTC.

This sequence joins TRBV12-3 or TRBV12-4 and TRBJ2-3; TRBD1 matches at 8 bases. The CDR3 extends over 13 amino acids. V gave up 6 bases and J gave up 9 bases; unmatched junction bases: 8. CDR3 loop: CASSQNTGGTQYF. In DNA, the CDR3 is TGTGCCAGCAGCCAAAATACAGGGGGGACGCAGTATTTT.

This rearrangement joins TRBV4-3 to TRBJ2-3; TRBD1 is a possible D gene (5 bases). The CDR3 length is 12 residues. The V end was cut by 4 bases, the J end by 8 bases, with 10 bases between. Germline V gives CDR1 LGHNA, CDR2 YSLEER. CDR3: CASSLGVGTQYF. In DNA form, the CDR3 reads TGCGCCAGCAGCCTAGGGGTTGGTACGCAGTATTTT.

The V gene is TRBV19, the J gene TRBJ2-2; TRBD1 is a possible D gene (6 bases). CDR3 size: 16 residues. V was shortened by 1 base and J by 4 bases, with 13 bases between the two germline ends. CDR1 LNHDA and CDR2 SQIVND come from the germline V gene (reference sequence). The DNA of the CDR3 is TGTGCCAGTAGTATAGTGGCTGCAGGGGCCACCGGGGAGCTGTTTTTT. Translating gives CASSIVAAGATGELFF.

V is TRBV24-1 and J is TRBJ1-6; maybe TRBD1 (5 bases). CDR3 length: 13 amino acids. Germline V CDR1 and CDR2: KGHDR, SFDVKD. The germline V and J ends were trimmed by 6 bases and 10 bases, with 12 bases remaining between them. CDR3 DNA: TGTGCCACCAGTCCAGGGCTAGGGTCACCCCTCCACTTT. Translated, it gives CATSPGLGSPLHF.

The V call is TRBV5-1, the J call TRBJ1-4; D might be TRBD1 (6 bases). Germline-derived CDR1 and CDR2 are SGHRS and YFSETQ. This CDR3 spans 15 amino acids. Trimming removed 1 base from V and 7 bases from J, with 14 bases in between. CDR3 DNA: TGCGCCAGCAGCTTGCTTCAGGGGACGGGTGAAAAACTGTTTTTT. This encodes CASSLLQGTGEKLFF.

V is TRBV30 and J is TRBJ1-2; no definite D call. Trimming pared 0 bases from V and 7 bases from J, leaving 15 bases between. Germline assignment: CDR1 GTSNPN and CDR2 SVGIG (reference sequence). The CDR3 totals 14 residues. The CDR3 sequence: CAWSVGRVGGGYTF. The CDR3 nucleotides read TGTGCCTGGAGTGTGGGGAGGGTTGGTGGTGGCTACACCTTC.

The J gene is TRBJ2-2, the V gene TRBV5-1; TRBD2 matches 12 bases. There are 17 residues in the CDR3. Germline assignment: CDR1 SGHRS and CDR2 YFSETQ. V shed 0 bases, J shed 6 bases, and the junction held 6 bases outside the gene matches. The CDR3 is CASSLGASGRASGELFF. The CDR3 coding sequence is TGCGCCAGCAGCTTGGGGGCTAGCGGGAGGGCCTCCGGGGAGCTGTTTTTT. Full variable domain (remainder filled in from reference TRBV5-1 and TRBJ2-2): KAGVTQTPRYLIKTRGQQVTLSCSPISGHRSVSWYQQTPGQGLQFLFEYFSETQRNKGNFPGRFSGRQFSNSRSEMNVSTLELGDSALYLCASSLGASGRASGELFFGEGSRLTVL.

This chain uses TRBV6-5 with TRBJ1-2; D is perhaps TRBD1 (6 bases). CDR3 length equals 13 residues. V gave up 6 bases and J gave up 2 bases, with 10 bases separating them. Looked up from germline, CDR1 is MNHEY and CDR2 is SVGAGI. CDR3 nucleotides: TGTGCCAGCAGCTCCGGGACAAACTATGGCTACACCTTC. Amino acid sequence: CASSSGTNYGYTF.

The chain employs TRBV5-6 and TRBJ1-2, with 7 bases matching TRBD1. Trimming at V came to 2 bases and at J to 5 bases, leaving 15 bases not matched to a gene. The CDR3 is 17 residues long. Germline assignment: CDR1 SGHDT and CDR2 YYEEEE. The CDR3 here is CASSLAYPGTEFYGYTF. The CDR3 DNA follows: TGTGCCAGCAGCTTAGCCTATCCCGGGACAGAGTTTTATGGCTACACCTTC.

The chain links TRBV7-2 to TRBJ1-4; 7 bases are a match to TRBD1. The V segment lost 1 base and the J segment 8 bases; nucleotides outside the gene matches: 10. This CDR3 contains 16 residues. The V gene's germline CDR1 is SGHTA and CDR2 FQGNSA. The CDR3 region is CASSLVKGRGIEKLFF. CDR3 sequence (DNA): TGTGCCAGCAGCTTAGTGAAGGGCAGGGGGATCGAAAAACTGTTTTTT.

The V and J genes are TRBV7-9 and TRBJ1-4; 7 bases line up with TRBD1. Germline V lookup: CDR1 SEHNR, CDR2 FQNEAQ (reference sequence). The CDR3 sequence is 18 residues long. V dropped 5 bases and J dropped 1; count of bases not matched to a gene: 13. CDR3 nucleotides: TGTGCCAGCAGCCAAGCCGGCCAGGGGGAGATAACTAATGAAAAACTGTTTTTT. Translation: CASSQAGQGEITNEKLFF. The whole variable domain, filled in from reference TRBV7-9 and TRBJ1-4, reads DTGVSQNPRHKITKRGQNVTFRCDPISEHNRLYWYRQTLGQGPEFLTYFQNEAQLEKSRLLSDRFSAERPKGSFSTLEIQRTEQGDSAMYLCASSQAGQGEITNEKLFFGSGTQLSVL.

The V gene is TRBV7-2, the J gene TRBJ2-1; 7 bases line up with TRBD2. With 8 bases clipped from V and 0 bases from J, the junction kept 7 bases outside the gene matches. The length of the CDR3 is 15 residues. Germline V CDR1 and CDR2: SGHTA, FQGNSA. The CDR3 nucleotides are TGTGCCAGCCAGCCCGGGAGGAACTCCTACAATGAGCAGTTCTTC. Its protein product is CASQPGRNSYNEQFF.

The J gene is TRBJ1-5, the V gene TRBV7-2; D possibly corresponds to TRBD1 (6 bases). The length of the CDR3 is 14 residues. V lost 5 bases, J lost 6 bases, and 14 bases lay in between. The germline gives CDR1 SGHTA, CDR2 FQGNSA. CDR3 nucleotide sequence: TGTGCCAGCAGCCCTCCGGGGGGCAGTCAGCCCCAGCATTTT. It specifies CASSPPGGSQPQHF. Using reference TRBV7-2 and TRBJ1-5 for the parts outside the CDR3, the full variable domain is GAGVSQSPSNKVTEKGKDVELRCDPISGHTALYWYRQSLGQGLEFLIYFQGNSAPDKSGLPSDRFSAERTGGSVSTLTIQRTQQEDSAVYLCASSPPGGSQPQHFGDGTRLSIL.

This clone has only one observation. Other DNA sequences in the same sample also yield this CDR3. This chain joins TRBV11-2 and TRBJ2-7, with D possibly being TRBD2 (5 bases). V lost 1 base and J 4 bases, leaving 14 bases between the germline ends. Looked up from germline, CDR1 is SGHAT and CDR2 is FQNNGV. This CDR3 comprises 15 residues. The CDR3 nucleotides read TGTGCCAGCAGCTTAGGTGGGTCGGGGTCGTACGAGCAGTACTTC. Its protein product is CASSLGGSGSYEQYF.